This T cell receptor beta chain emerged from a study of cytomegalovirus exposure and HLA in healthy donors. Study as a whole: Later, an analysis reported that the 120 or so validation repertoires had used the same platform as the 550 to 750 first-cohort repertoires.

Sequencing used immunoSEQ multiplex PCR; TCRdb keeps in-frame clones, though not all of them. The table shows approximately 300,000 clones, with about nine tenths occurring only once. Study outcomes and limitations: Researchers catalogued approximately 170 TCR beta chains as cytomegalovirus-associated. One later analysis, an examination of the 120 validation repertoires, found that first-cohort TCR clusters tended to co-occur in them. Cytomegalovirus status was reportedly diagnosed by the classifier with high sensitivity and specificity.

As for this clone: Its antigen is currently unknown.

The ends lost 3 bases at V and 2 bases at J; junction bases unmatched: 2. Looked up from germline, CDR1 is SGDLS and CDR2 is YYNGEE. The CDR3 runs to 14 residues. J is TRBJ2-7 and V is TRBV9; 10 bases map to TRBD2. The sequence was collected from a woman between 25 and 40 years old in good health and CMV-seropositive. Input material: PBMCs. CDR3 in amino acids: CASSEAGGPYEQYF. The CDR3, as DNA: TGTGCCAGCAGCGAAGCGGGGGGGCCCTACGAGCAGTACTTC. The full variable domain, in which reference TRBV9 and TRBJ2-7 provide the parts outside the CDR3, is DSGVTQTPKHLITATGQRVTLRCSPRSGDLSVYWYQQSLDQGLQFLIQYYNGEERAKGNILERFSAQQFPDLHSELNLSSLELGDSALYFCASSEAGGPYEQYFGPGTRLTVT.